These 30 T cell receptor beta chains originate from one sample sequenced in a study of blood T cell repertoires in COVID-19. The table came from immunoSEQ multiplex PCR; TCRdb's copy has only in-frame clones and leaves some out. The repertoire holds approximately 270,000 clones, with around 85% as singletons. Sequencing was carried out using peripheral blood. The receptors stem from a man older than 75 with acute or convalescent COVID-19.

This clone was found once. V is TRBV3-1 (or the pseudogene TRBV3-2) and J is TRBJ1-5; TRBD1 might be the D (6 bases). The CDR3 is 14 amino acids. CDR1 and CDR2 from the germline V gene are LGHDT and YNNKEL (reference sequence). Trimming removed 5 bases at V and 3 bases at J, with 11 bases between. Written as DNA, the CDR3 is TGTGCCAGCAGCAACGGACAGCTCAATCAGCCCCAGCATTTT. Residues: CASSNGQLNQPQHF.

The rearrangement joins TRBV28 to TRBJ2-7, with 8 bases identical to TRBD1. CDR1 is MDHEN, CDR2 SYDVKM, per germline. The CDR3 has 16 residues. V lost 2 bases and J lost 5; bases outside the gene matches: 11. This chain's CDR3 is CASSLPGTGLGNEQYF. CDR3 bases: TGTGCCAGCAGTTTACCCGGGACAGGCCTCGGGAACGAGCAGTACTTC.

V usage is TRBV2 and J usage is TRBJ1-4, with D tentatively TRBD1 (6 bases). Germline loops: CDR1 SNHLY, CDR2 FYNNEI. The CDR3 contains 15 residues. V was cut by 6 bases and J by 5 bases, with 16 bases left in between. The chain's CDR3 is CASRTSGGGNEKLFF. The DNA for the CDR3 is TGTGCCAGCAGGACATCGGGGGGCGGGAATGAAAAACTGTTTTTT.

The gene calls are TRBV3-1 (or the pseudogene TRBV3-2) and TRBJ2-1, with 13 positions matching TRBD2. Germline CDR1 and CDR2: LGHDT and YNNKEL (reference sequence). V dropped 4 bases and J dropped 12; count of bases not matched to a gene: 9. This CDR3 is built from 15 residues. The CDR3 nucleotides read TGTGCCAGCAGCCCGGCCCCGACTAGCGGGAGGCCGCAGTTCTTC. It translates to CASSPAPTSGRPQFF.

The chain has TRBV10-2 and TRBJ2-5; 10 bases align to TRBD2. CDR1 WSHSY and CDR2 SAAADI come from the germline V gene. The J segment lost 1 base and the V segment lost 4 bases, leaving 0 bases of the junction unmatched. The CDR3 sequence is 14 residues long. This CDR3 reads CASSGTSGQETQYF. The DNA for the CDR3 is TGCGCCAGCAGTGGGACTAGCGGCCAAGAGACCCAGTACTTC.

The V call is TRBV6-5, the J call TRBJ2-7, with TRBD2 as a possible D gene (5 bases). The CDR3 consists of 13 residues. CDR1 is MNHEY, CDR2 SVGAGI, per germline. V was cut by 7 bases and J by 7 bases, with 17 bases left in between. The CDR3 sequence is CASKGVLNWEQYF. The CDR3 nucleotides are TGTGCCAGCAAGGGAGTTCTCAATTGGGAGCAGTACTTC.

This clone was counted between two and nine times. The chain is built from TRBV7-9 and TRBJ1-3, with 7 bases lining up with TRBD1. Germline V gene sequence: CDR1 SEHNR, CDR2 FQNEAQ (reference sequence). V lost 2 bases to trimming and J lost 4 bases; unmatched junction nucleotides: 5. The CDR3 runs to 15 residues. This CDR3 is CASSLRRGPGNTIYF. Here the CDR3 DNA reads TGTGCCAGCAGCTTAAGGAGGGGGCCCGGAAACACCATATATTTT.

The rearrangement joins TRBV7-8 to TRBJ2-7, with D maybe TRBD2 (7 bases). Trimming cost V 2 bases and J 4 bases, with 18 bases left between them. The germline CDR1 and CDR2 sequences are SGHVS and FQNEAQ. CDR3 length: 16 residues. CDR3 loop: CASSLRGGAVGYEQYF. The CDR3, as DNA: TGTGCCAGCAGCTTAAGGGGGGGCGCGGTGGGTTACGAGCAGTACTTC.

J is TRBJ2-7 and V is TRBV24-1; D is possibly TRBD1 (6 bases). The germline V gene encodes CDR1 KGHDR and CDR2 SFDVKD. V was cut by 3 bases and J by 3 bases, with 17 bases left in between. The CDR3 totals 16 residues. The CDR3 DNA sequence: TGTGCCACCAGTGATCAAAGGACAGCCCCCCACTACGAGCAGTACTTC. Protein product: CATSDQRTAPHYEQYF.

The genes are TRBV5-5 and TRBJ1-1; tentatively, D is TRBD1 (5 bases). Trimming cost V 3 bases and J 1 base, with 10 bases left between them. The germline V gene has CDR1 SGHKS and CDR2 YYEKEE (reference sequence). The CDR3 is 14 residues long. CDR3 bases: TGTGCCAGCAGCTCTCCGGGGGGGAACACTGAAGCTTTCTTT. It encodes CASSSPGGNTEAFF.

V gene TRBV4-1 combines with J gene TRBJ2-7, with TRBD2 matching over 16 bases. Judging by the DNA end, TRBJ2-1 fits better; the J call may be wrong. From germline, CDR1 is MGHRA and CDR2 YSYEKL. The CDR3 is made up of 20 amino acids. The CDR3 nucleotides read TGCGCCAGCAGCCAAGAGTCACAGGGACTAGCGGGAGGGCGGGAAAATGAGCAGTTCTTC. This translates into CASSQESQGLAGGRENEQFF.

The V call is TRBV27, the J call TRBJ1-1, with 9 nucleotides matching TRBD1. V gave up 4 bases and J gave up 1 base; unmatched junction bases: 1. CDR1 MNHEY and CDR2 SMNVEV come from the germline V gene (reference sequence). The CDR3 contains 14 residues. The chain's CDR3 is CASSSDRGNTEAFF. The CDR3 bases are TGTGCCAGCAGTTCGGACAGGGGGAACACTGAAGCTTTCTTT.

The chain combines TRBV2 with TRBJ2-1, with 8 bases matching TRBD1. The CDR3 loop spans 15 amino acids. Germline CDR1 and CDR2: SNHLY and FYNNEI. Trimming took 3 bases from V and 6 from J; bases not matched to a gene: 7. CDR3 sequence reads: CASSEDRVNGNEQFF. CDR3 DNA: TGTGCCAGCAGTGAGGACAGGGTAAATGGCAATGAGCAGTTCTTC.

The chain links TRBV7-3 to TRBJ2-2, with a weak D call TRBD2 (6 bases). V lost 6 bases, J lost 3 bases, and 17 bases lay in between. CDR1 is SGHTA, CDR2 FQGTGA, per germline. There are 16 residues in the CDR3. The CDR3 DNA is TGTGCCAGCAGGCCGTCAGGTAGCGGAGACACCGGGGAGCTGTTTTTT. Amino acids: CASRPSGSGDTGELFF.

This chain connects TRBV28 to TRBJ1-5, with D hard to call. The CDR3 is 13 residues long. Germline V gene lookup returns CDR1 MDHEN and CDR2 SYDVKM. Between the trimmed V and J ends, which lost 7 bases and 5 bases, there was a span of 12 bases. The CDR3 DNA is TGTGCCAGCACGCAGGTCCCTCATCAGCCCCAGCATTTT. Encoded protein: CASTQVPHQPQHF.

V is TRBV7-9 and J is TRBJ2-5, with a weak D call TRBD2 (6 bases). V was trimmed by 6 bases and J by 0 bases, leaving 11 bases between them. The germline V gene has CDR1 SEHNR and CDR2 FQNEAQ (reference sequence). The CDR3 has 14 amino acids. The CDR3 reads CASSRDLYQETQYF. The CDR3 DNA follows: TGTGCCAGCAGTCGGGACTTGTACCAAGAGACCCAGTACTTC. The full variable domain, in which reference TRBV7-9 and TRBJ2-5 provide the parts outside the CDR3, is DTGVSQNPRHKITKRGQNVTFRCDPISEHNRLYWYRQTLGQGPEFLTYFQNEAQLEKSRLLSDRFSAERPKGSFSTLEIQRTEQGDSAMYLCASSRDLYQETQYFGPGTRLLVL.

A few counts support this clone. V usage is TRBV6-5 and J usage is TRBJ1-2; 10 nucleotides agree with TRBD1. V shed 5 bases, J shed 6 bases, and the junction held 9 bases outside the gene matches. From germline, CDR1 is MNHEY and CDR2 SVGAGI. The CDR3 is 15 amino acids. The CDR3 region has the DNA TGTGCCAGCAGTACCAGGACAGGGGGATCGAATGGCTACACCTTC. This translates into CASSTRTGGSNGYTF.

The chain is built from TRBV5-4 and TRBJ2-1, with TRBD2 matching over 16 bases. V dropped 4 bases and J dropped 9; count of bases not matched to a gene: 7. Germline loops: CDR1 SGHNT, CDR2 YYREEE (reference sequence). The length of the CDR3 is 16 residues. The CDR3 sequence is CASSAGTSGREGEQFF. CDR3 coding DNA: TGTGCCAGCAGCGCCGGGACTAGCGGGAGGGAAGGTGAGCAGTTCTTC.

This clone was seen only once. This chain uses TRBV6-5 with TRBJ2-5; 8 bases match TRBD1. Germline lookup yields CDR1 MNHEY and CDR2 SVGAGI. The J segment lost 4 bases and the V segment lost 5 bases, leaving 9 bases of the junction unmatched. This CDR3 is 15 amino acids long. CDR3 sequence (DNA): TGTGCCAGCAGTACCCGGACAGGGCTGAGAGAGACCCAGTACTTC. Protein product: CASSTRTGLRETQYF.

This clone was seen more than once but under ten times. CDR3 residues: CASSKNGLANTGELFF. DNA for the CDR3: TGTGCCAGCAGCAAAAACGGACTAGCGAACACCGGGGAGCTGTTTTTT. The V and J genes are TRBV7-3 and TRBJ2-2; 7 bases fit TRBD2. V was clipped by 5 bases and J by 0 bases; unmatched bases: 6. Germline assignment: CDR1 SGHTA and CDR2 FQGTGA. The CDR3 has 16 residues.

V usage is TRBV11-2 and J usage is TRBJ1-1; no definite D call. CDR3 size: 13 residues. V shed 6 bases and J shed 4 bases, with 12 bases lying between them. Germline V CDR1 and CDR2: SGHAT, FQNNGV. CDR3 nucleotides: TGTGCCAGCAGGTCGATCGAGGCCACTGAAGCTTTCTTT. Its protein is CASRSIEATEAFF.

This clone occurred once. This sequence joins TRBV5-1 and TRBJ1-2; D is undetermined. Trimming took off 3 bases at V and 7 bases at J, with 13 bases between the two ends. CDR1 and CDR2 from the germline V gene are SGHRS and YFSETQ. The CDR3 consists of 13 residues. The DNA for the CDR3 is TGCGCCAGCAGCTCCGTGGGCGCGGGTGGCTACACCTTC. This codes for CASSSVGAGGYTF.

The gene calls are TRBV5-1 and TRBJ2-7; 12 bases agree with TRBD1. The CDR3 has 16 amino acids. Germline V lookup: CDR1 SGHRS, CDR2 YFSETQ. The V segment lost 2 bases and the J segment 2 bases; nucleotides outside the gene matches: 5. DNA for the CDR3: TGCGCCAGCAGCTTCGGCGGGACAGGGGGCGCCTACGAGCAGTACTTC. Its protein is CASSFGGTGGAYEQYF.

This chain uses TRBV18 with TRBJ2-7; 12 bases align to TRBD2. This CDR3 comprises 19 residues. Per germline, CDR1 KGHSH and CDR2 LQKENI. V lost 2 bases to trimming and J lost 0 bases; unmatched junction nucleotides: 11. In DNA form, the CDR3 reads TGTGCCAGCTCACCAAAATTCGGACTAGCGGGGCCTAGCTCCTACGAGCAGTACTTC. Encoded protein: CASSPKFGLAGPSSYEQYF.

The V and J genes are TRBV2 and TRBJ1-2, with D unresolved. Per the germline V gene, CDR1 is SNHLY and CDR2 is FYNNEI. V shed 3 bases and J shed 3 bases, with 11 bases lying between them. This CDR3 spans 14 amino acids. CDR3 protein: CASSDSPVDYGYTF. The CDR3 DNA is TGTGCCAGCAGTGATAGCCCCGTGGACTATGGCTACACCTTC.

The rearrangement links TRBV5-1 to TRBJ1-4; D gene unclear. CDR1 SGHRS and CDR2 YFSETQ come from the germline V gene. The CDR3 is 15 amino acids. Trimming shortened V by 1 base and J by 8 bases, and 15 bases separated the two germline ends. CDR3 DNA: TGCGCCAGCAGCTTGAATACGGTTCAAGTAGAAAAACTGTTTTTT. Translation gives CASSLNTVQVEKLFF.

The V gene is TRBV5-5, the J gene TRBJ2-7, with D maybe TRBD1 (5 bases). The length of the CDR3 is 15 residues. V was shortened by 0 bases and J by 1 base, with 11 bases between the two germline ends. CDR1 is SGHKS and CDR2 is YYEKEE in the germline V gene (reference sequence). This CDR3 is CASSLGQGSSYEQYF. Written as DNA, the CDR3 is TGTGCCAGCAGCTTGGGCCAGGGATCTTCCTACGAGCAGTACTTC. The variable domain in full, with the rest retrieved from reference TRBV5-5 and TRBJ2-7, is DAGVTQSPTHLIKTRGQQVTLRCSPISGHKSVSWYQQVLGQGPQFIFQYYEKEERGRGNFPDRFSARQFPNYSSELNVNALLLGDSALYLCASSLGQGSSYEQYFGPGTRLTVT.

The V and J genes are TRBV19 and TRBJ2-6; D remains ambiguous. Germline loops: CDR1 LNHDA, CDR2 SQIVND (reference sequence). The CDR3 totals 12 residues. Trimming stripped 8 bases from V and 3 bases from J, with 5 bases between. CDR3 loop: CASSFGANVLTF. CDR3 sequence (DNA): TGTGCCAGTTCCTTTGGGGCCAACGTCCTGACTTTC.

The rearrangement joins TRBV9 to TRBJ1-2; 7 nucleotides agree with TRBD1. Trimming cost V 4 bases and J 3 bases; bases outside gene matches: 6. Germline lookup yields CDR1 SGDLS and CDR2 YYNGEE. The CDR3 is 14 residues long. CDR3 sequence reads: CASSPRQGYYGYTF. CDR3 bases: TGTGCCAGCAGCCCCCGACAGGGATACTATGGCTACACCTTC.

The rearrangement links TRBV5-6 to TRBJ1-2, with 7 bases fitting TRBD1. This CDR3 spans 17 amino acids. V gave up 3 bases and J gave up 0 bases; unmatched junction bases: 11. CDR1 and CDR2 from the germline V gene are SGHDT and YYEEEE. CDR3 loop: CASSWVAQGPPNYGYTF. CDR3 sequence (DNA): TGTGCCAGCAGCTGGGTGGCACAGGGGCCTCCTAACTATGGCTACACCTTC.